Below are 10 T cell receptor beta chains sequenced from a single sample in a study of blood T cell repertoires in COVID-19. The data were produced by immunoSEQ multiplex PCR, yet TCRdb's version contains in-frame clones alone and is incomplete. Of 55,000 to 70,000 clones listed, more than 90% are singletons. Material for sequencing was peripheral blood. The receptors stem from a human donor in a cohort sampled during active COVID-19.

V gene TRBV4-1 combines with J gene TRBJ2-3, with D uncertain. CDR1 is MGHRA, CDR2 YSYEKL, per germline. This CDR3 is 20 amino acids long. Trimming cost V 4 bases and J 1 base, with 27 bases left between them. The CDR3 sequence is CASSRSRPPLAQLGTDTQYF. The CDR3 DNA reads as TGCGCCAGCAGCCGCTCACGCCCCCCCTTAGCCCAACTTGGCACAGATACGCAGTATTTT.

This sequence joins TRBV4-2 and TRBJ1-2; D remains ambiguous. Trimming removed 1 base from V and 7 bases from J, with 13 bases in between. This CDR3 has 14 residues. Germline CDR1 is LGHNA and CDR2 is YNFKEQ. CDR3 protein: CASSQGGSTSGYTF. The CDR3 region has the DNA TGTGCCAGCAGCCAAGGTGGCTCCACCAGTGGCTACACCTTC.

For the CDR3, the DNA is TGTGCCAGCAGCTTGCTAGGTGGGAGGGCCCTCTTCTTC. This encodes CASSLLGGRALFF. The V and J genes are TRBV5-4 and TRBJ2-1; 7 nucleotides match TRBD2. Germline CDR1 is SGHNT and CDR2 is YYREEE (reference sequence). The CDR3 spans 13 residues. V dropped 1 base and J dropped 16; count of bases not matched to a gene: 11.

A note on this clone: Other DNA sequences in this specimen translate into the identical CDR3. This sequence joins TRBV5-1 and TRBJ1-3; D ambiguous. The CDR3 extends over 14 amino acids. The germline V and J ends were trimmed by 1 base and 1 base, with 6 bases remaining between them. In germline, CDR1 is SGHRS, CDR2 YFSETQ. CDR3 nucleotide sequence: TGCGCCAGCAGCTTGTCTGTTTCTGGAAACACCATATATTTT. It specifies CASSLSVSGNTIYF.

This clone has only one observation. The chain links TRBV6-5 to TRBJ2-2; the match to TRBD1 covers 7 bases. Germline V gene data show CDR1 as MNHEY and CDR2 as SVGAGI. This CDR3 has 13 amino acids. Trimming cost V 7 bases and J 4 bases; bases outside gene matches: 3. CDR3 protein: CASTTGFTGELFF. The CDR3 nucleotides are TGTGCCAGCACGACAGGGTTCACCGGGGAGCTGTTTTTT.

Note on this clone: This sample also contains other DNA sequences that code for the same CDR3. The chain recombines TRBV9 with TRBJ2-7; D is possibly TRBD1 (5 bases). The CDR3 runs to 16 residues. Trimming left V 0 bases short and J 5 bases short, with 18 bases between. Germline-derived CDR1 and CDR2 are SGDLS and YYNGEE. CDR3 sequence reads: CASSVEGVGRPDEQYF. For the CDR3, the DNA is TGTGCCAGCAGCGTAGAAGGGGTGGGGCGCCCCGACGAGCAGTACTTC.

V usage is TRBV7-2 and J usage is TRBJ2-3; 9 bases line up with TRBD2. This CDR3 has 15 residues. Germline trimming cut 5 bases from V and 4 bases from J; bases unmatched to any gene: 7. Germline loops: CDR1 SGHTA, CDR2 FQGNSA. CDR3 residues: CASSNSGSFADTQYF. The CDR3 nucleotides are TGTGCCAGCAGCAATAGCGGGAGTTTCGCAGATACGCAGTATTTT.

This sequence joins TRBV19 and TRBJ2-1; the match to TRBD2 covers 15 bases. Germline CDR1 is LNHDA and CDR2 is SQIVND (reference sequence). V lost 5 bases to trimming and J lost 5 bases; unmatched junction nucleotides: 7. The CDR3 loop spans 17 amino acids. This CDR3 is CASSPGGLAGGDNEQFF. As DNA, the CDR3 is TGTGCCAGTAGTCCCGGAGGACTAGCGGGAGGGGACAATGAGCAGTTCTTC.

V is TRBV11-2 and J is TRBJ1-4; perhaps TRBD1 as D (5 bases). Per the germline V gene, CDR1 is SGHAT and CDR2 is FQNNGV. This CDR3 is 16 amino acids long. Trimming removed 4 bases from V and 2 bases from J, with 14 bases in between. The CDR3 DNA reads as TGTGCCAGCAGCTCGAACAGGCGCGGCACTAATGAAAAACTGTTTTTT. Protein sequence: CASSSNRRGTNEKLFF. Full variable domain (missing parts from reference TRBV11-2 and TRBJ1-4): EAGVAQSPRYKIIEKRQSVAFWCNPISGHATLYWYQQILGQGPKLLIQFQNNGVVDDSQLPKDRFSAERLKGVDSTLKIQPAKLEDSAVYLCASSSNRRGTNEKLFFGSGTQLSVL.

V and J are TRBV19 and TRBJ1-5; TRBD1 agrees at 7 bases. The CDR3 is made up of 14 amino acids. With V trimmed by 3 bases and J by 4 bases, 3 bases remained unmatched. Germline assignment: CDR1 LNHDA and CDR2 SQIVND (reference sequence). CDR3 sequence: CASSISQGNQPQHF. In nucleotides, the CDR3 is TGTGCCAGTAGTATTTCACAGGGGAATCAGCCCCAGCATTTT.